These T cell receptor beta chains were read from a single sample in a study of blood T cell repertoires in COVID-19. Profiling relied on immunoSEQ multiplex PCR, and the TCRdb table lists in-frame clones only, not all of them. The profile covers 200,000 or so clones, with roughly 90% appearing a single time and 15% to 20% taken by the ten largest. Sequencing used peripheral blood. These receptors were obtained from a man in his fifties with COVID-19, enrolled during active disease. CDR3s include the opening cysteine and the closing phenylalanine or tryptophan. Each record gives: D gene, J gene, V gene, clone size, CDR3 length, CDR3 protein, CDR3 DNA. D genes are given only for firm matches. A clone size is listed for some rows: how often the clone was seen (once, few, many), or a class if it is expanded.

TRBD1	TRBJ2-6	TRBV7-3	NA	18	CASSLSPGQHSGANVLTF	TGTGCCAGCAGCTTAAGCCCGGGACAGCACTCTGGGGCCAACGTCCTGACTTTC
NA	TRBJ1-4	TRBV12-3/TRBV12-4	NA	12	CASRGGYEKLFF	TGTGCCAGCAGGGGAGGGTATGAAAAACTGTTTTTT
NA	TRBJ1-5	TRBV15	NA	13	CATRTGRDQPQHF	TGTGCCACCCGTACAGGGAGGGATCAGCCCCAGCATTTT
NA	TRBJ2-2	TRBV24-1	NA	14	CATRGQLNTGELFF	TGTGCCACCCGAGGACAGCTGAACACCGGGGAGCTGTTTTTT
NA	TRBJ1-4	TRBV4-2	NA	19	CASSRSRTGGGPTNEKLFF	TGTGCCAGCAGCCGGAGTCGAACGGGGGGTGGGCCAACTAATGAAAAACTGTTTTTT
TRBD1	TRBJ2-5	TRBV5-8	once	14	CASSPGQGKETQYF	TGTGCCAGCAGCCCGGGACAGGGGAAAGAGACCCAGTACTTC
NA	TRBJ2-1	TRBV2	NA	11	CASSLQGEQFF	TGTGCCAGCAGTCTTCAGGGTGAGCAGTTCTTC
NA	TRBJ2-5	TRBV7-2	NA	14	CASSRDIYQETQYF	TGTGCCAGCAGCCGGGACATATACCAAGAGACCCAGTACTTC
NA	TRBJ1-1	TRBV6-2/TRBV6-3	NA	15	CASSYYWQGSTEAFF	TGTGCCAGCAGTTACTATTGGCAGGGAAGCACTGAAGCTTTCTTT
NA	TRBJ2-3	TRBV5-5	NA	15	CASSSDITSTDTQYF	TGTGCCAGCAGCTCGGACATAACTAGCACAGATACGCAGTATTTT
NA	TRBJ1-3	TRBV7-2	NA	14	CASSPGFAGNTIYF	TGTGCCAGCAGCCCAGGTTTTGCTGGAAACACCATATATTTT
TRBD2	TRBJ2-1	TRBV2	NA	16	CASSDMLAGDSNEQFF	TGTGCCAGCAGTGATATGCTAGCGGGAGATAGTAATGAGCAGTTCTTC
TRBD2	TRBJ2-1	TRBV7-3	NA	15	CASSLLAGGRNEQFF	TGTGCCAGCAGCTTATTAGCGGGGGGGCGTAATGAGCAGTTCTTC
TRBD2	TRBJ2-3	TRBV18	NA	16	CASSLRTSGGRDTQYF	TGTGCCAGCTCACTGCGGACTAGCGGGGGCCGAGATACGCAGTATTTT
TRBD2	TRBJ2-5	TRBV4-1	NA	17	CASSQETGTSGRETQYF	TGCGCCAGCAGCCAAGAGACTGGGACTAGCGGGCGAGAGACCCAGTACTTC
NA	TRBJ1-6	TRBV30	NA	13	CAWKLHVNSPLHF	TGTGCCTGGAAGTTACACGTAAATTCACCCCTCCACTTT
TRBD1	TRBJ1-2	TRBV13	NA	13	CASSRTGNYGYTF	TGTGCCAGCAGCCGGACAGGCAACTATGGCTACACCTTC
TRBD2	TRBJ2-5	TRBV6-2/TRBV6-3	NA	14	CASSYIRTSGGGDF	TGTGCCAGCAGTTACATTCGGACTAGCGGGGGGGGTGACTTC
NA	TRBJ1-1	TRBV2	NA	14	CASSAPTRSTEAFF	TGTGCCAGCAGTGCCCCAACCAGGTCCACTGAAGCTTTCTTT
NA	TRBJ2-7	TRBV24-1	NA	9	CATLYEQYF	TGTGCCACCCTTTACGAGCAGTACTTC
NA	TRBJ1-4	TRBV5-1	few	16	CASSQTPSDSGRKLFF	TGCGCCAGCAGCCAAACCCCGTCGGACAGTGGCAGAAAACTGTTTTTT
NA	TRBJ2-5	TRBV7-7	NA	15	CASSTQGGGQETQYF	TGTGCTAGCAGCACACAGGGTGGAGGACAAGAGACCCAGTACTTC